One and the same sample provided the 14 T cell receptor beta chains below, sequenced in a study of T cells after yellow fever vaccination. TCRdb ran MiXCR on the 5' RACE reads and lists one entry per CDR3 protein. Of some 120,000 distinct CDR3 sequences detected, 7% to 8.5% appear once; the ten largest clones hold 25%. The sequences come from CD8+ T cells sorted from PBMCs, collected 45 days after the yellow fever booster vaccination. These receptors came from a man in his thirties or forties who received the YFV17D yellow fever vaccine.

Many counts were recorded for this clonotype. The chain combines TRBV7-2 with TRBJ2-2; possibly TRBD2 for D (6 bases). This CDR3 has 15 residues. CDR1 SGHTA and CDR2 FQGNSA come from the germline V gene. Trimming stripped 3 bases from V and 2 bases from J, with 10 bases between. CDR3 coding DNA: TGTGCCAGCAGCTTCGGACTATACAACACCGGGGAGCTGTTTTTT. Encoded protein: CASSFGLYNTGELFF. Variable domain in full (rest from reference TRBV7-2 and TRBJ2-2): GAGVSQSPSNKVTEKGKDVELRCDPISGHTALYWYRQSLGQGLEFLIYFQGNSAPDKSGLPSDRFSAERTGGSVSTLTIQRTQQEDSAVYLCASSFGLYNTGELFFGEGSRLTVL.

This clonotype appeared many times. This chain links TRBV27 with TRBJ2-3, with D possibly being TRBD1 or TRBD2 (5 bases each). This CDR3 contains 14 residues. V lost 3 bases and J 6 bases, leaving 13 bases between the germline ends. The germline gives CDR1 MNHEY, CDR2 SMNVEV (reference sequence). CDR3 sequence: CASSLGQGGDTQYF. CDR3 nucleotides: TGTGCCAGCAGTTTGGGGCAGGGCGGGGATACGCAGTATTTT.

The genes are TRBV7-8 and TRBJ2-7; 10 positions agree with TRBD1. The CDR3 runs to 16 residues. Unmatched junction bases numbered 14, after V lost 7 bases and J lost 5 bases. Germline V gene data show CDR1 as SGHVS and CDR2 as FQNEAQ. This CDR3 reads CASTDPEGQGGHEQYF. The CDR3 DNA sequence: TGTGCCAGCACAGACCCCGAAGGACAGGGGGGCCACGAGCAGTACTTC.

The chain is built from TRBV3-1 and TRBJ2-2, with D perhaps matching TRBD1 or TRBD2 (5 bases each). This CDR3 is built from 14 residues. The V end was cut by 4 bases, the J end by 5 bases, with 11 bases between. Germline V gene data show CDR1 as LGHDT and CDR2 as YNNKEL (reference sequence). The CDR3 DNA reads TGTGCCAGCAGCCGCCGGGACCAGACCGGGGAGCTGTTTTTT. Its translation is CASSRRDQTGELFF.

This clonotype has more than one count but fewer than ten. This sequence joins TRBV7-9 and TRBJ1-2, with D maybe TRBD1 (6 bases). The CDR3 contains 13 residues. V was cut by 5 bases and J by 3 bases, with 10 bases left in between. CDR1 SEHNR and CDR2 FQNEAQ come from the germline V gene (reference sequence). The CDR3 spells CASSRGGHYGYTF. In nucleotides, the CDR3 is TGTGCCAGCAGCCGGGGGGGGCACTATGGCTACACCTTC. The full variable domain, with the rest looked up from reference TRBV7-9 and TRBJ1-2, is DTGVSQNPRHKITKRGQNVTFRCDPISEHNRLYWYRQTLGQGPEFLTYFQNEAQLEKSRLLSDRFSAERPKGSFSTLEIQRTEQGDSAMYLCASSRGGHYGYTFGSGTRLTVV.

Ten or more counts support this clonotype. The chain combines TRBV28 with TRBJ2-7; no clear D. This CDR3 is 12 amino acids long. Germline V CDR1 and CDR2: MDHEN, SYDVKM. V gave up 8 bases and J gave up 2 bases, with 10 bases separating them. DNA for the CDR3: TGTGCCAGCGGACGATTCACCTACGAGCAGTACTTC. This codes for CASGRFTYEQYF.

A remark on this clonotype: A much larger clonotype is one base distant, so this may be a read error. The chain combines TRBV21-1 with TRBJ2-7; TRBD2 is the table's D call, not checked against the DNA. TRBV21-1 is classified as a pseudogene. This CDR3 is built from 16 residues. The CDR3 region is CASSKRLAGGLDEQYF. CDR3 DNA sequence: TGTGCCAGCAGCAAAAGACTAGCGGGAGGGCTTGACGAGCAGTACTTC.

The sample holds a few counts of this clonotype. This sequence joins TRBV5-5 and TRBJ2-1, with TRBD2 identical over 11 bases. The CDR3 totals 17 residues. Germline V gene data show CDR1 as SGHKS and CDR2 as YYEKEE (reference sequence). Germline trimming cut 2 bases from V and 4 bases from J; bases unmatched to any gene: 8. The CDR3 region has the DNA TGTGCCAGCAGCTTTTTTATTAGCGGGAGGGGGTACAATGAGCAGTTCTTC. Protein sequence: CASSFFISGRGYNEQFF.

This clonotype showed up many times. This chain joins TRBV27 and TRBJ2-7, with 11 bases that match TRBD1. V dropped 4 bases and J dropped 3; count of bases not matched to a gene: 2. The germline V gene has CDR1 MNHEY and CDR2 SMNVEV (reference sequence). There are 14 residues in the CDR3. CDR3 nucleotide sequence: TGTGCCAGCAGTTGGGGGACAGGGGGCTACGAGCAGTACTTC. Residues: CASSWGTGGYEQYF.

This clonotype has just a few counts. This rearrangement joins TRBV6-5 to TRBJ2-5, with a weak D call TRBD1 (6 bases). Germline V gives CDR1 MNHEY, CDR2 SVGAGI. Trimming took 0 bases from V and 4 from J, leaving 12 bases between them. The CDR3 runs 15 residues. In nucleotides, the CDR3 is TGTGCCAGCAGTTACTCTCCGGGACAAGGAGAGACCCAGTACTTC. Protein product: CASSYSPGQGETQYF.

The chain is built from TRBV20-1 and TRBJ2-1; 7 bases are a match to TRBD2. V shed 8 bases, J shed 3 bases, and the junction held 10 bases outside the gene matches. The CDR3 is 14 residues long. Germline values: CDR1 DFQATT, CDR2 SNEGSKA (reference sequence). For the CDR3, the DNA is TGCAGTATGGGTGGGGGGGTGGTCTACAATGAGCAGTTCTTC. This encodes CSMGGGVVYNEQFF.

The rearrangement links TRBV5-6 to TRBJ2-1; the D gene is possibly TRBD2 (5 bases). The CDR3 loop spans 14 amino acids. Germline V CDR1 and CDR2: SGHDT, YYEEEE. Trimming shortened V by 0 bases and J by 9 bases, and 13 bases separated the two germline ends. This CDR3 is CASSLAVLDAEQFF. For the CDR3, the DNA is TGTGCCAGCAGCTTGGCCGTACTAGATGCTGAGCAGTTCTTC.

Ten or more counts support this clonotype. As DNA, the CDR3 is TGCAGCGTTGAGAATTATTCAGGCGGCTATGGCTACACCTTC. Residues: CSVENYSGGYGYTF. This sequence joins TRBV29-1 and TRBJ1-2; D remains unclear. The length of the CDR3 is 14 residues. CDR1 and CDR2 (germline): SQVTM, ANQGSEA. Trimming cost V 3 bases and J 4 bases, with 15 bases left between them.

This clonotype was counted many times. This chain links TRBV4-3 with TRBJ2-1, with 12 bases lining up with TRBD2. CDR1 is LGHNA, CDR2 YSLEER, per germline. This CDR3 is 15 amino acids long. V was clipped by 6 bases and J by 9 bases; unmatched bases: 9. The CDR3 protein is CASRSRLAGVGEQFF. In DNA, the CDR3 is TGCGCCAGCAGATCAAGACTAGCGGGAGTAGGTGAGCAGTTCTTC.